This T cell receptor (beta chain) was retrieved from a study of blood T cell repertoires in COVID-19. Study overall: Acute and convalescent COVID-19 specimens originated in the United States, Italy and Spain. The analysed material was cDNA or gDNA that came from T cells, B-cell-depleted T cells, or PBMCs.

The germline CDR1 and CDR2 sequences are SGHRS and YFSETQ. Trimming pared 1 base from V and 8 bases from J, leaving 8 bases between. The CDR3 consists of 12 residues. In the original analysis: Researchers report that nucleated cell counts were estimated from reference gene primer amplification. The table came from immunoSEQ multiplex PCR; TCRdb's copy has only in-frame clones and leaves some out. The V and J calls and clone size come from that table; D and trimming were worked out from the DNA. The sample lists around 250,000 clones, around nine tenths occurring once. The receptor comes from a woman aged 60-70 years who had recovered from COVID-19. The sequenced sample consisted of peripheral blood. The chain is built from TRBV5-1 and TRBJ2-3; a weak D match, TRBD1 (6 bases). The DNA for the CDR3 is TGCGCCAGCAGCTTGACAGGGAGTACGCAGTATTTT. It is translated as CASSLTGSTQYF.